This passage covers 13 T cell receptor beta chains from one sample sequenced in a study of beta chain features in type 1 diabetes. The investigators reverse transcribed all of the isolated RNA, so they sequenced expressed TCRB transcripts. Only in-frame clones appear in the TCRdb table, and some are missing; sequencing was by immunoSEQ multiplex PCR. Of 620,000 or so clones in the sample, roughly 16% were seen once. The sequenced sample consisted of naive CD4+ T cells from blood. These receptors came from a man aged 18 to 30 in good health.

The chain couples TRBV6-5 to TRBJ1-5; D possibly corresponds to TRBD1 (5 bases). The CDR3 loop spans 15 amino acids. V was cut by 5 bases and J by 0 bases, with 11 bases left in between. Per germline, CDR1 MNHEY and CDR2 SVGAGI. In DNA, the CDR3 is TGTGCCAGCAGTGTTACCGGGGCTAGCAATCAGCCCCAGCATTTT. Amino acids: CASSVTGASNQPQHF.

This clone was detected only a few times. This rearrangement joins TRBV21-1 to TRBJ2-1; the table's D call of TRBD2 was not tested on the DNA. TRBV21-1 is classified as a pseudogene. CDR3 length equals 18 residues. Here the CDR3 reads CASSTSLGSTRSYNEQFF. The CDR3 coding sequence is TGTGCCAGCAGCACAAGTCTGGGGAGTACTCGATCGTACAATGAGCAGTTCTTC.

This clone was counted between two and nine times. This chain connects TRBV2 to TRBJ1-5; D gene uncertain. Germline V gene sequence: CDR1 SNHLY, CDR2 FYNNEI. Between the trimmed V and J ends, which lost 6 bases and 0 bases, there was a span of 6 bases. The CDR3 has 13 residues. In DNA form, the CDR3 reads TGTGCCAGCAGGGGAATTAGCAATCAGCCCCAGCATTTT. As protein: CASRGISNQPQHF.

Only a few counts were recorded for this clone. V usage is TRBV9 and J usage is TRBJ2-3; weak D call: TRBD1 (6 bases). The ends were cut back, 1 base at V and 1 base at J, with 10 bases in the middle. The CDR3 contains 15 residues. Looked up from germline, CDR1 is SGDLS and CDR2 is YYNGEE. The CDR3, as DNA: TGTGCCAGCAGCGTACTGCAGGGGCGCACAGATACGCAGTATTTT. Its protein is CASSVLQGRTDTQYF.

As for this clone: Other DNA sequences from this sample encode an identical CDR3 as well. The CDR3 region is CSARGPYEQYF. The CDR3 DNA follows: TGCAGTGCTAGAGGGCCCTACGAGCAGTACTTC. The gene calls are TRBV20-1 and TRBJ2-7, with D uncertain. V was pared by 1 base and J by 2 bases, with 3 bases between. CDR1 and CDR2 from the germline V gene are DFQATT and SNEGSKA (reference sequence). The CDR3 spans 11 residues.

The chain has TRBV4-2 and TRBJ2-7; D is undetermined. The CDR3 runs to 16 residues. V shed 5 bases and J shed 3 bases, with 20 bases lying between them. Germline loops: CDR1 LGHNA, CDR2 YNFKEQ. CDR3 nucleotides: TGTGCCAGCAGCTCAAGGCTAGAGAGACACCTCTACGAGCAGTACTTC. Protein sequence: CASSSRLERHLYEQYF.

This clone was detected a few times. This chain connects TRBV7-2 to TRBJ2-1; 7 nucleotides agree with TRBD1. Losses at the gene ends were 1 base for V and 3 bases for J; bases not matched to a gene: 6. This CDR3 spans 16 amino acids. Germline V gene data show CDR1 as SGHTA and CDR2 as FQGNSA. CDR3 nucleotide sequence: TGTGCCAGCAGCTTAGTTCGTGGGACAGACTACAATGAGCAGTTCTTC. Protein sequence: CASSLVRGTDYNEQFF.

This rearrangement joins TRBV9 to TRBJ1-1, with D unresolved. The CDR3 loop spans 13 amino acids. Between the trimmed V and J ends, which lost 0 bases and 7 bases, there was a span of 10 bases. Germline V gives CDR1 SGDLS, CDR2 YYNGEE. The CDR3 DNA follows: TGTGCCAGCAGCGTAGCTCCAGGCCTTGAAGCTTTCTTT. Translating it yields CASSVAPGLEAFF.

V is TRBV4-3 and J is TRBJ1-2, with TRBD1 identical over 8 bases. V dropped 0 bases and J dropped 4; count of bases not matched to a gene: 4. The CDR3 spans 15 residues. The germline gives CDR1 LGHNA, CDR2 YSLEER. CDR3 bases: TGCGCCAGCAGCCAAGATCGGACAGGGTCCTATGGCTACACCTTC. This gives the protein CASSQDRTGSYGYTF.

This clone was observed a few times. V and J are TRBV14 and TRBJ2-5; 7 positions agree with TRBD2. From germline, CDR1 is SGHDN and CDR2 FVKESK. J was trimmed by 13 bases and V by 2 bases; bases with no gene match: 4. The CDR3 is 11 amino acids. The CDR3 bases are TGTGCCAGCAGCCAACGGGACTACCTGTACTTC. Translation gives CASSQRDYLYF.

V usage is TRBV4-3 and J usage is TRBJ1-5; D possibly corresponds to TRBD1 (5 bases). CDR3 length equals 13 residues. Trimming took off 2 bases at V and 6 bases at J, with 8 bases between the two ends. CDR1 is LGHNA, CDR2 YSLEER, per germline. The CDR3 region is CASSQHRGQPQHF. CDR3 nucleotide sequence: TGCGCCAGCAGCCAACATAGGGGTCAGCCCCAGCATTTT.

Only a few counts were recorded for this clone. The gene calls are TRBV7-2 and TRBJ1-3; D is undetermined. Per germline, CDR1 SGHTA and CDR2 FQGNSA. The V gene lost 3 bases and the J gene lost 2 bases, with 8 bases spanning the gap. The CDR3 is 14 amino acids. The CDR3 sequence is CASSFSDTGNTIYF. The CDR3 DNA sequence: TGTGCCAGCAGCTTTTCTGACACTGGAAACACCATATATTTT.

CDR3 nucleotides: TGTGCCAGCAGCATACAGGAGATGAACACTGAAGCTTTCTTT. Translation: CASSIQEMNTEAFF. V is TRBV11-1 and J is TRBJ1-1; D may be TRBD1 (5 bases). V lost 5 bases and J lost 0, with 10 bases in between. The CDR3 has 14 amino acids. Per the germline V gene, CDR1 is SGHAT and CDR2 is FQDESV (reference sequence).